Listed below are T cell receptor beta chains from one sample, sequenced in a study of blood T cell repertoires in COVID-19. Clones were sequenced by immunoSEQ multiplex PCR, and TCRdb holds only the in-frame ones, with some missing. The data hold 350,000 or so clones, with around 88% observed a single time. Material: peripheral blood. The receptor set was obtained from a man younger than 40 with active or convalescent COVID-19. Both conserved end residues are part of each CDR3.

TRBV10-3	TRBJ1-2	CAISDSQGSNYGYTF
TRBV7-9	TRBJ2-7	CASSFRGGDEQYF
TRBV14	TRBJ1-2	CASSQGSGVYGYTF
TRBV6-5	TRBJ2-7	CASRFSYEQYF
TRBV27	TRBJ2-3	CASSSGLAGVDTQYF
TRBV12-5	TRBJ1-1	CASGLQRQAGTEAFF
TRBV5-1	TRBJ1-3	CASGKEGPDSGNTIYF
TRBV19	TRBJ2-1	CASSRGTSGNNEQFF
TRBV18	TRBJ2-7	CASSPSTGKRYEQYF
TRBV6-2/TRBV6-3	TRBJ2-1	CASSEGTPYRRFF